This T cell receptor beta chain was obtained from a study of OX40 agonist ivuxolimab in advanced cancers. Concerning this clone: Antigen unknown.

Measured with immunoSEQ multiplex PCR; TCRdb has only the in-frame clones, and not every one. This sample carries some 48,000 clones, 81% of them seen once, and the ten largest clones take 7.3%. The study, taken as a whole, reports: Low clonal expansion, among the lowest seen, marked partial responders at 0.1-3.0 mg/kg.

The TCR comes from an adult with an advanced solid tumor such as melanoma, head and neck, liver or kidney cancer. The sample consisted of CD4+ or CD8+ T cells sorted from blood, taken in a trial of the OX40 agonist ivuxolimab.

The CDR3 protein is CASSESSRGNTGELFF. As DNA, the CDR3 is TGTGCCAGCAGTGAATCGAGCAGGGGCAACACCGGGGAGCTGTTTTTT. The genes are TRBV25-1 and TRBJ2-2, with a tentative D call TRBD1 (6 bases). CDR1 is MGHDK, CDR2 SYGVNS, per germline. The CDR3 is 16 amino acids. Trimming stripped 1 base from V and 2 bases from J, with 11 bases between.